This T cell receptor (beta chain) is from a study of blood T cell repertoires in COVID-19 (dated by TCRdb to about 2020). Some background on the complete study: Collaborator samples came from the United States, Italy and Spain and covered acute and convalescent phases of COVID-19. Nearly every sample came with metadata listing a de-identified subject ID, COVID-19 status, age in years and sex. Deeply sampled blood TCRbeta repertoires from subjects exposed to, actively infected with, or recovered from COVID-19 were included in the dataset. HLA class I and class II types, where available, came from metadata supplied by the sample provider rather than from assay-based typing. Samples were obtained from the ongoing ImmuneRACE study (first 160 participants) and from 1,200 or so subjects provided by 6 global collaborators. A freely available public database, intended as a resource for researchers studying the immune response to SARS-CoV-2, is where the repertoires were released. The material from the prospective study consisted of cDNA or gDNA derived from T cells, B-cell-depleted T cells, or PBMCs.

Overall study outcomes, separate from this receptor: How much clinical and demographic metadata was included differed by source and by participant, and the metadata was provided uncurated.

In regard to this clone: Its antigen remains unidentified. No per-base quality is available; no much larger clone lies one base away.

The CDR3 spans 15 residues, from the cysteine through the phenylalanine. The CDR3 DNA has 45 bases and is translated from base 1. The germline V gene provides CDR1 SGHRS and CDR2 YFSETQ. V ends up 4 bases short and J 2 bases short, with an unmatched junction base count of 8. In Seattle, one collaborating source enrolled patients while the infection was active and tracked those patients longitudinally over the course of disease. Each collaborating institution followed its own protocols to collect whole blood in K2EDTA tubes. For TCRbeta analysis, collaborator samples were shipped as frozen whole blood, as isolated PBMCs, or as DNA extracted from either sample type. The immunoSEQ Assay, a bias-controlled multiplex PCR, was used to amplify TCRbeta CDR3 regions from genomic DNA. The study's processing was this. Nucleated cell counts per sample were estimated from amplification of reference gene primers within the assay. To quantify the absolute abundance of each unique TCRbeta CDR3 rearrangement, sequence reads were collapsed and filtered. For each sample, productive Simpson clonality was calculated as the square root of Simpson's diversity index across productive rearrangements. TCRdb holds this immuneACCESS table with in-frame rearrangements only. Some clones are missing; in checked studies, unresolved V genes explain under half, and the rest has no known cause. V and J calls and clone size are those listed in that table; D and trimming were worked out from the DNA. Across this sample there are under 400,000 clones, with roughly nine tenths seen only once. The ten largest clones represent about 3.9% of the sample.

The chain employs TRBV5-1 and TRBJ2-7; TRBD1 fits 8 bases in the junction. Sequenced material: peripheral blood. The clonotype originates from a woman aged 55-70 years with COVID-19, enrolled during active disease. The DNA is as follows: TGCGCCAGCAGCGAGAGGACAGGGAGCACCTACGAGCAGTACTTC. Translated, this gives CASSERTGSTYEQYF.